This T cell receptor beta chain was captured by sequencing in a study of identifying expanded T cells in peripheral blood (dated by TCRdb to about 2019). In terms of the full investigation: Technical replicates were generated by sequencing separate aliquots of the same genomic DNA pool, with four replicates compared pairwise. What the research found in general, with its limitations: It was expected by the authors that biological variance in healthy repertoires might increase further over much longer intervals, such as months to years. Across all healthy-donor time intervals, the beta-binomial model significantly lowered both the number of clones called differentially abundant and the false-positive rate. In all healthy donors, the variance in clone template counts between samples taken two weeks apart rose significantly as total template count increased. The binomial model flagged around 1.2 differentially abundant clones between technical replicates but 15 to 17 over around two weeks and 19 over around four weeks.

During the collection period, no immune events, such as infections, were documented for the healthy donors. Blood repertoires from healthy donors were used as a training cohort for calibrating time-dependent variance in a beta-binomial model of differential abundance of T-cell clones. The training cohort included about ten healthy donors, of whom 3 were female and 7 were male. The donors were between roughly 29 and 65 years old, with an average age of roughly 41 years. Whole blood, obtained from a commercial supplier, was collected from each healthy donor at three time points spaced two weeks apart. Genomic DNA was extracted from unsorted whole blood for immunosequencing. The immunoSEQ Assay, which relies on bias-controlled multiplex PCR amplification of genomic DNA, was used to profile TCRbeta CDR3 regions. The authors' analysis ran thus. The absolute abundance of each unique TCRbeta CDR3 region was quantified after sequences were collapsed and filtered. Differential abundance was tested with a binomial (Fisher-equivalent) model and with a beta-binomial model adding time-dependent variance fitted from healthy donors. Clones with fewer than 5 combined templates were removed, and a clone was called differentially abundant if the clone's Benjamini-Hochberg FDR was below 0.01. The form v = (b*log(k)+a)^2 was used to model beta-binomial variance as a function of total template count across the two samples. TCRdb took over this immuneACCESS table, retaining in-frame rearrangements with V and J assigned. Such tables are incomplete; in checked studies, under half of the missing clones stem from an unresolved V gene, and the remainder is unexplained. V, J and clone size were drawn from that table, and D and trimming were deduced from the DNA. In this sample the table shows around 75,000 clones, about nine tenths of which occur a single time. The ten largest clones add up to around 3.3% of the sample.

CDR1 and CDR2 (MNHEY, SVGAGI) derive from the germline V gene. The CDR3 measures 11 amino acids from cysteine to phenylalanine. The only DNA kept is the CDR3, 33 bases in frame from the first base. V is pared back by 8 bases and J by 4 bases, with 9 bases lying between the germline termini. Concerning this clone: The target of this receptor is not known. There are no base qualities to consult, and no much larger clone falls within one base.

The V and J genes are TRBV6-5 and TRBJ2-7; TRBD2 is perhaps the D gene, given 6 matching bases. Sequencing used blood. The TCR comes from a person aged 18-69 years in good health. CDR3 sequence: CASVRGYEQYF. Read as DNA, the sequence is TGTGCCAGCGTTCGGGGGTACGAGCAGTACTTC.